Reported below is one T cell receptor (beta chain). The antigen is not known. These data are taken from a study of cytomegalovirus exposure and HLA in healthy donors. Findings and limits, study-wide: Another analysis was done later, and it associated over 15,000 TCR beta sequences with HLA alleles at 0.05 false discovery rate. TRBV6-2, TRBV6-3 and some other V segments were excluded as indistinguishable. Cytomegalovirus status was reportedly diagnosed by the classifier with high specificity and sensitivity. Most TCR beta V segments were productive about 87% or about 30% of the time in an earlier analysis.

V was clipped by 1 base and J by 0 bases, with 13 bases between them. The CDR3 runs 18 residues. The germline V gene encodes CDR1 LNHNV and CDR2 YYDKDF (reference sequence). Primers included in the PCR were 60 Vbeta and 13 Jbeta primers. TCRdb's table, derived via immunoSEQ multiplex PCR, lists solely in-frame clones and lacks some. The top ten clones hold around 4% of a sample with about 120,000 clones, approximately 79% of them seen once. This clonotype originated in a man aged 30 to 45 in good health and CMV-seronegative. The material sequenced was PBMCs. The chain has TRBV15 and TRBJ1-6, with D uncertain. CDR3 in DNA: TGTGCCACCAGCAGAGTTGAAGTTAGTACCTCCTATAATTCACCCCTCCACTTT. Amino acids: CATSRVEVSTSYNSPLHF.